Listed below are T cell receptor beta chains from one sample, sequenced in a study of blood T cells in healthy people across ages. MiXCR, run by TCRdb on the 5' RACE reads, gives a single entry per CDR3 protein. The data hold 1.5 million to 2 million distinct CDR3 sequences, with roughly 28% observed a single time. The sample comprised blood. These receptors were collected from a woman aged 25 to 39 in good health. Both conserved end residues are part of each CDR3. A D gene is named only where the DNA matches it firmly. Where a row states a size, it is once, few, many or the class of an expanded clone; other rows omit it.

D	V	J	size	CDR3	DNA
-	TRBV14	TRBJ1-2	-	CASSQDVGVYYGYTF	TGTGCCAGCAGCCAAGACGTCGGGGTTTACTATGGCTACACCTTC
-	TRBV5-1	TRBJ1-5	-	CASSPGGTANQPQHF	TGCGCCAGCAGCCCCGGAGGTACCGCCAATCAGCCCCAGCATTTT
-	TRBV20-1	TRBJ1-2	many	CSASGTSYGYTF	TGCAGTGCTAGTGGGACATCCTATGGCTACACCTTC
TRBD2	TRBV10-3	TRBJ2-1	many	CAISDSERGTEQFF	TGTGCCATCAGTGATTCTGAGCGGGGAACTGAGCAGTTCTTC
TRBD1	TRBV5-4	TRBJ2-3	few	CASSRDSYTQYF	TGTGCCAGCAGCCGGGACAGTTATACGCAGTATTTT
-	TRBV5-1	TRBJ2-2	-	CASLPGGLNTGELFF	TGCGCCAGCCTCCCAGGGGGGCTTAACACCGGGGAGCTGTTTTTT
TRBD2	TRBV19	TRBJ2-5	-	CASSLAGGQETQDF	TGTGCCAGTTCACTAGCGGGGGGCCAAGAGACCCAGGACTTC
-	TRBV6-2/TRBV6-3	TRBJ2-7	-	CASSYSMFEQYF	TGTGCCAGCAGTTACTCGATGTTCGAGCAGTACTTC
-	TRBV20-1	TRBJ2-1	-	CSARGGVKYNEQFF	TGCAGTGCTAGAGGGGGGGTTAAGTACAATGAGCAGTTCTTC
-	TRBV3-1	TRBJ2-1	many	CASSPGTTSNEQFF	TGTGCCAGCAGCCCCGGGACGACCTCCAATGAGCAGTTCTTC
-	TRBV20-1	TRBJ2-3	few	CSASGSLRGTDTQYF	TGCAGTGCTAGTGGGTCTTTAAGGGGCACAGATACGCAGTATTTT
-	TRBV25-1	TRBJ2-5	few	CASSVSVAETQYF	TGTGCCAGCAGTGTCTCCGTGGCAGAGACCCAGTACTTC
TRBD2	TRBV7-6	TRBJ2-7	many	CASSLEGLEAEQYF	TGTGCCAGCAGCTTAGAAGGACTAGAGGCCGAGCAGTACTTC
-	TRBV2	TRBJ2-4	-	CASSEGGPKNIQYF	TGTGCCAGCAGTGAAGGCGGCCCAAAAAACATTCAGTACTTC
TRBD2	TRBV5-1	TRBJ2-7	few	CASNRGGTYEQYF	TGCGCCAGCAATCGCGGGGGAACCTACGAGCAGTACTTC
TRBD2	TRBV25-1	TRBJ2-1	-	CASSNPSGRVYKNEQFF	TGTGCCAGCAGTAATCCTAGCGGGAGAGTATATAAAAATGAGCAGTTCTTC
-	TRBV5-1	TRBJ2-1	many	CASSLGGGSSYNEQFF	TGCGCCAGCAGCTTGGGAGGGGGGAGCTCCTACAATGAGCAGTTCTTC
-	TRBV7-2	TRBJ1-4	few	CASSFQGQGLFF	TGTGCCAGCAGCTTTCAGGGCCAGGGGCTGTTTTTT
-	TRBV29-1	TRBJ1-2	many	CSGEAANYGYTF	TGCAGCGGAGAGGCGGCCAACTATGGCTACACCTTC
TRBD1	TRBV25-1	TRBJ1-1	-	CASIQGLEAFF	TGTGCCAGCATACAGGGGCTTGAAGCTTTCTTT
-	TRBV28	TRBJ2-1	few	CAYGRQGLGEQFF	TGTGCCTATGGCCGACAGGGACTCGGTGAGCAGTTCTTC